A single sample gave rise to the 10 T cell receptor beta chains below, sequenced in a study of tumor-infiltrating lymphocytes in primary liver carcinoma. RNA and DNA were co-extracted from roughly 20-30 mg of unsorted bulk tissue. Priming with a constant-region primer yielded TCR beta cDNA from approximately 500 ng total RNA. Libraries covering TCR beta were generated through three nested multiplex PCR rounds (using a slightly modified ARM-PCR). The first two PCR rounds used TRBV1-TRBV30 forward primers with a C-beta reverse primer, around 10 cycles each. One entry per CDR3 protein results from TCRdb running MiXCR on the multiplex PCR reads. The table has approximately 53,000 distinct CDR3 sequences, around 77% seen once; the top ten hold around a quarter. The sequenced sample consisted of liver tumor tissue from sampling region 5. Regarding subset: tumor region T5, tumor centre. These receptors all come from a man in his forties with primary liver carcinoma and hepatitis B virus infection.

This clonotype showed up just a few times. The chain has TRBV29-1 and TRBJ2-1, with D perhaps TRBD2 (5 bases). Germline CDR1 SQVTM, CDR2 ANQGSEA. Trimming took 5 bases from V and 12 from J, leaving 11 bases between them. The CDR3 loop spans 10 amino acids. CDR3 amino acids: CSVPREGQFF. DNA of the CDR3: TGCAGCGTTCCCCGAGAGGGGCAGTTCTTC.

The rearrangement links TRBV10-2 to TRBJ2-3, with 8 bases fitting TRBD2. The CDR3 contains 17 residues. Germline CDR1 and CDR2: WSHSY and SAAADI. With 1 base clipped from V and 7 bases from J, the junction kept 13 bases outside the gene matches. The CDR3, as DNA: TGCGCCAGCAGTGAGTTACATGGACTAGCTAGCTCAAATACGCAGTATTTT. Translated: CASSELHGLASSNTQYF.

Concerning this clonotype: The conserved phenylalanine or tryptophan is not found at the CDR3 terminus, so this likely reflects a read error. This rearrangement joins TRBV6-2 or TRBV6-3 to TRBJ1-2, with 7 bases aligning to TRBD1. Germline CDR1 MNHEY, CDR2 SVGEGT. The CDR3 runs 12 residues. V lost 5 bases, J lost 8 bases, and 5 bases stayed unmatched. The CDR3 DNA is TGTGCCAGCAGTCAGGGGGTCGGCGGCTACACCTTA. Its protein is CASSQGVGGYTL.

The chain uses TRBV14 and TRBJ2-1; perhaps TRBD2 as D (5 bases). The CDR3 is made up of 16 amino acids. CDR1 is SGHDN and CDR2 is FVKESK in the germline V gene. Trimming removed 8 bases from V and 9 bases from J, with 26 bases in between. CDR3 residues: CASGTVARWVNSEQFF. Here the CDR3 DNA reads TGTGCCAGCGGTACCGTAGCGAGATGGGTAAACAGTGAGCAGTTCTTC.

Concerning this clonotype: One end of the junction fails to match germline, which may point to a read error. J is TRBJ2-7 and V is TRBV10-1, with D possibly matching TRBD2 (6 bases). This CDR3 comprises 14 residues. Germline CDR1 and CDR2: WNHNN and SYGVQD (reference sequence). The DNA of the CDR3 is TGCGCCAGCAGTCCCGGGGGAACGATCTACGAACAGTACTTC. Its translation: CASSPGGTIYEQYF.

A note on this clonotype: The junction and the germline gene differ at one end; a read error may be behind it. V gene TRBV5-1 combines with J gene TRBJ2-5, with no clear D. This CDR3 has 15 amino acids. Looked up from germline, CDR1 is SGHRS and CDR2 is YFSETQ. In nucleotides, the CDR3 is TGCGCCAGCAGCTTCTCCGGGCGGAACCAAGAGATCCAGTACTTC. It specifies CASSFSGRNQEIQYF.

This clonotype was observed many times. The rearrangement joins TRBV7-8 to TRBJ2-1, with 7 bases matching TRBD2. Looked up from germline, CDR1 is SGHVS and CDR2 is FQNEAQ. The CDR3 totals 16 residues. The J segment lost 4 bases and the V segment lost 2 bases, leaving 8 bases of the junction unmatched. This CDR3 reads CASSLTGGRSYNEQFF. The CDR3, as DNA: TGTGCCAGCAGCTTAACCGGCGGGAGAAGTTACAATGAGCAGTTCTTC.

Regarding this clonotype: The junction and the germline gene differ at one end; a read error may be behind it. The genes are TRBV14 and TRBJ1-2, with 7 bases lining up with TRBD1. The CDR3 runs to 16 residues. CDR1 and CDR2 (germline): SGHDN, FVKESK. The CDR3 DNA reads TGTGCCAGCAGCCAACCGGGACAGTGGGCGCGGTATGGCTACATCTTC. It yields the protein CASSQPGQWARYGYIF.

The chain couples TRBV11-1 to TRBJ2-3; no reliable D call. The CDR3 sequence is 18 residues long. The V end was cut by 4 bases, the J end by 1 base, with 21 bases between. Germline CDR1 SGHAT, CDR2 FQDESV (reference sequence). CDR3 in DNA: TGTGCCAGCAGCTGGGGAAGCTCTGTTGGAGCCCGCACAGATACGCAGTATTTT. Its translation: CASSWGSSVGARTDTQYF.

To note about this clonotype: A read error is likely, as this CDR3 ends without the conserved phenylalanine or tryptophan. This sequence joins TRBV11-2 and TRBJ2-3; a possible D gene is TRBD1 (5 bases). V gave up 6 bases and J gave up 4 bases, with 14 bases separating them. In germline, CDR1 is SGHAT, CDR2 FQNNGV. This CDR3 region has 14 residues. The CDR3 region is CASSPQGRADTQYL. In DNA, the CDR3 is TGTGCCAGCAGTCCCCAGGGCCGGGCAGATACGCAGTATTTA.